The source of this T cell receptor beta chain is a study of T cell changes during pregnancy in multiple sclerosis. V was clipped by 3 bases and J by 5 bases; unmatched bases: 7. Germline CDR1 and CDR2: LNHDA and SQIVND (reference sequence). The CDR3 spans 15 residues. Method: immunoSEQ multiplex PCR; TCRdb's copy keeps in-frame clones and lacks some. The table shows 30,000 to 50,000 clones, with 90% to 95% occurring only once. The TCR sequence derives from a female donor with multiple sclerosis, enrolled in a pregnancy study. The source material was CD4+ T cells from peripheral blood mononuclear cells, sampled after pregnancy. The J gene is TRBJ1-3, the V gene TRBV19; 7 nucleotides match TRBD1. The CDR3 DNA sequence: TGTGCCAGTAGTATGGGCTCGGGACAGCGAAACACCATATATTTT. This gives the protein CASSMGSGQRNTIYF.